The clone carrying this T cell receptor (beta chain) counts as medium-sized. Its antigen is not identified. These data originate in a study of liver allograft versus peripheral blood T cells. Study at large: Repertoires from peripheral blood of liver transplant recipients were compared with those inside their transplanted livers. Whole-study findings and limits: It was reported that the T cell receptor repertoires found inside liver allografts differed from those that were detected in peripheral blood.

TCRdb reprocessed the reads with MiXCR, giving one entry per CDR3 protein. The sample holds thousands of distinct CDR3 sequences, around 21% seen once. Per germline, CDR1 MDHEN and CDR2 SYDVKM. The CDR3 loop spans 19 amino acids. V dropped 8 bases and J dropped 4; count of bases not matched to a gene: 23. The clonotype was recovered from a human patient who had a liver transplant. Some T cells may be graft donor cells. V gene TRBV28 combines with J gene TRBJ1-3, with 7 positions matching TRBD1. In nucleotides, the CDR3 is TGTGCCAGCCGTGGGCAAGGACAGGACCCTTCTTCGGGCGGAAACACCATATATTTT. Translating gives CASRGQGQDPSSGGNTIYF.